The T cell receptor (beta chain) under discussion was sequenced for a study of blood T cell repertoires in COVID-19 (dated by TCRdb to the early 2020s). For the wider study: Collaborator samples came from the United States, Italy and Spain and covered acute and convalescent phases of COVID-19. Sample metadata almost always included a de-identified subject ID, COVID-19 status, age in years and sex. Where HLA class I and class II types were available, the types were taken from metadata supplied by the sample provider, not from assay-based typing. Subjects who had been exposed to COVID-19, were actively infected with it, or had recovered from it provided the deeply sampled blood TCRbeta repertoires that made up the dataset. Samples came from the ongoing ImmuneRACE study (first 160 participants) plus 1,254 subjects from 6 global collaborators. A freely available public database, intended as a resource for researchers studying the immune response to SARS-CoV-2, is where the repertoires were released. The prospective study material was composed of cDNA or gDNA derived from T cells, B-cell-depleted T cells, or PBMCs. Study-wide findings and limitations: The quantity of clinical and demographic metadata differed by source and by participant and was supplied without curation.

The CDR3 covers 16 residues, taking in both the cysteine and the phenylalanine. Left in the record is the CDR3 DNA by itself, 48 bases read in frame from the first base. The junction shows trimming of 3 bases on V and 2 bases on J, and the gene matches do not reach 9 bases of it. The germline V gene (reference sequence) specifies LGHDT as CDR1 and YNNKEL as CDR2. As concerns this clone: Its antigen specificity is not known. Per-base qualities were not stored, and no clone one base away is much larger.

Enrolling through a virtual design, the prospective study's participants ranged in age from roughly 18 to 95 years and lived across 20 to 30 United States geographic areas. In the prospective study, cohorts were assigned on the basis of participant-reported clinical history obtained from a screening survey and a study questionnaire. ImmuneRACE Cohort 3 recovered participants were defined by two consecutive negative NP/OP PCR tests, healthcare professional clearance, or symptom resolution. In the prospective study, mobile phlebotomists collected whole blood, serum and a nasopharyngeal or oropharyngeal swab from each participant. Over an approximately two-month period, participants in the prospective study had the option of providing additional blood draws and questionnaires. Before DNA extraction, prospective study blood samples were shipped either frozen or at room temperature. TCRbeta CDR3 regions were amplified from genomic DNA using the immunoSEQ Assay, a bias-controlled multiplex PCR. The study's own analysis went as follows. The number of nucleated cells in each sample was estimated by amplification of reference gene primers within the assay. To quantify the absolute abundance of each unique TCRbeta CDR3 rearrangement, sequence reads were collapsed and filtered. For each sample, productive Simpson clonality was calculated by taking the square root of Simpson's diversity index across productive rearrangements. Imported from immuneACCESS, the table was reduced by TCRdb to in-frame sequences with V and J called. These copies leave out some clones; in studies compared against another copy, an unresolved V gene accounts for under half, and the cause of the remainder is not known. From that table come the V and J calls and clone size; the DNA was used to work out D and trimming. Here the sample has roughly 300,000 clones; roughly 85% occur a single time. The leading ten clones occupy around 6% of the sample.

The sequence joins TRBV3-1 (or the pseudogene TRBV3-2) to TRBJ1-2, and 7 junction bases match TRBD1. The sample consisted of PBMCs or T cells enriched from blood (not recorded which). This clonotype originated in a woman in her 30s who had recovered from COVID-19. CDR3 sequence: CASSQLAGRGNYGYTF. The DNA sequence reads TGTGCCAGCAGCCAGTTAGCAGGCAGGGGGAACTATGGCTACACCTTC.